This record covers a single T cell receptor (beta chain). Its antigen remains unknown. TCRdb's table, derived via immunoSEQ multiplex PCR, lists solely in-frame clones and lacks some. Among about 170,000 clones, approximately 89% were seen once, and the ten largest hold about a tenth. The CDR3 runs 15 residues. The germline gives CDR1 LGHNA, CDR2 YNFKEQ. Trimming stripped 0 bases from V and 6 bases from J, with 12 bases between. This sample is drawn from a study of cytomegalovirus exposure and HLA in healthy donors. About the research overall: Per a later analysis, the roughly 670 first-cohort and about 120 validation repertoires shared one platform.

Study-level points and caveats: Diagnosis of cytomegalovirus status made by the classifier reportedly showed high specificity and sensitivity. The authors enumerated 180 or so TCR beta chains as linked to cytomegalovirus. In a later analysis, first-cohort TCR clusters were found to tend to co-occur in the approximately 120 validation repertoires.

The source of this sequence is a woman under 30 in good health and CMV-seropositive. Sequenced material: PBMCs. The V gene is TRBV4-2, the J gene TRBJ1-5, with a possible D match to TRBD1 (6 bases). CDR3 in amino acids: CASSQEGGRGQPQHF. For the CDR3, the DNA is TGTGCCAGCAGCCAAGAAGGGGGTCGGGGTCAGCCCCAGCATTTT.